This passage covers 4 T cell receptor beta chains from one sample sequenced in a study of early T cells in non-severe SARS-CoV-2 infection. TCRdb reprocessed the 5' RACE reads with MiXCR, giving one entry per CDR3 protein. The sample records 42,000 or so distinct CDR3 sequences, around 10% being singletons. Sequenced input: whole blood. The source of these receptors is an adult who was a healthcare worker with PCR-confirmed SARS-CoV-2 infection or an uninfected control (not recorded which).

About this clonotype: A much larger clone sits a single nucleotide away, making a read error possible. The J gene is TRBJ2-1, the V gene TRBV7-2; unclear D gene. The CDR3 has 13 residues. Germline CDR1 is SGHTA and CDR2 is FQGNSA. The CDR3, as DNA: TGTGCCTGCAGCTCCTACACTAACAATGAGCAGTTCTTC. As protein: CACSSYTNNEQFF.

This chain links TRBV20-1 with TRBJ1-5, with D possibly being TRBD1 (5 bases). The CDR3 has 15 residues. Germline CDR1 and CDR2: DFQATT and SNEGSKA (reference sequence). Between the trimmed V and J ends, which lost 0 bases and 3 bases, there was a span of 12 bases. CDR3 sequence (DNA): TGCAGTGCTAGAGACTACACGGGGCTCAATCAGCCCCAGCATTTT. It is translated as CSARDYTGLNQPQHF.

The chain links TRBV20-1 to TRBJ2-1, with D possibly being TRBD1 or TRBD2 (5 bases each). The V end lost 3 bases, the J end lost 10 bases, and 7 bases lay between the germline ends. Per germline, CDR1 DFQATT and CDR2 SNEGSKA (reference sequence). The CDR3 length is 10 residues. The chain's CDR3 is CSARWGEQFF. The CDR3 DNA reads TGCAGTGCTAGGTGGGGGGAGCAGTTCTTC.

This clonotype was recorded at least ten times. The chain carries TRBV29-1 and TRBJ2-5; possible D gene TRBD2, 6 bases. The germline V gene has CDR1 SQVTM and CDR2 ANQGSEA. With 2 bases removed from V and 7 bases from J, the gap between germline ends came to 11 bases. The CDR3 has 12 amino acids. CDR3 nucleotide sequence: TGCAGCGTTGAACGGGTGGGAGGGACCCAGTACTTC. This gives the protein CSVERVGGTQYF.